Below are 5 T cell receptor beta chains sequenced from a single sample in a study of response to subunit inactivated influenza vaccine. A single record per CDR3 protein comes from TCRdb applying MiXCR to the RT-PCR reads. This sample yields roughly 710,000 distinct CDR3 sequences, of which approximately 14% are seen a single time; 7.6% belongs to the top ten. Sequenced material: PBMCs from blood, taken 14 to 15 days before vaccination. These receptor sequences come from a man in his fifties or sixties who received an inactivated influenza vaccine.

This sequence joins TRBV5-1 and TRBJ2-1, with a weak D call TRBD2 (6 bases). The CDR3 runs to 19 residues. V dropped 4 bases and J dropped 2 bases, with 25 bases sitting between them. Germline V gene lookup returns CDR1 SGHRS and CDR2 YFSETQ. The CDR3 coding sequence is TGCGCCAGCAGCCTAGGATCTAGCTCGGTGGGAGGTCCCTACAATGAGCAGTTCTTC. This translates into CASSLGSSSVGGPYNEQFF.

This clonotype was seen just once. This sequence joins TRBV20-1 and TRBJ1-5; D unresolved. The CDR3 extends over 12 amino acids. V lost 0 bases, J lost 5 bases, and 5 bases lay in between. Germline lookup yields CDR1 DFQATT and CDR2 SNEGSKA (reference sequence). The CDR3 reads CSARDSDQPQHF. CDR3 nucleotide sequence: TGCAGTGCTAGAGATTCGGATCAGCCCCAGCATTTT.

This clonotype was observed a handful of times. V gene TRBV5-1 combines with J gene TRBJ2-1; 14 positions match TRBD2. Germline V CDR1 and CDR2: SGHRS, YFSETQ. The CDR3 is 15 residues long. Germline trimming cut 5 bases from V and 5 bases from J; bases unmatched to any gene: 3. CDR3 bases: TGCGCCAGCAGGACGGGACTAGCGGGAGACAATGAGCAGTTCTTC. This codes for CASRTGLAGDNEQFF.

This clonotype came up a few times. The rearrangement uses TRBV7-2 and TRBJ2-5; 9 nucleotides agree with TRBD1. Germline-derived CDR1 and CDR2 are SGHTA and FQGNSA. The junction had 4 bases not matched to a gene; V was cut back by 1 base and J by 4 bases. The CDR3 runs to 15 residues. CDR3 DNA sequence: TGTGCCAGCAGCTTAGGACAGGGGGTTCGAGAGACCCAGTACTTC. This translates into CASSLGQGVRETQYF.

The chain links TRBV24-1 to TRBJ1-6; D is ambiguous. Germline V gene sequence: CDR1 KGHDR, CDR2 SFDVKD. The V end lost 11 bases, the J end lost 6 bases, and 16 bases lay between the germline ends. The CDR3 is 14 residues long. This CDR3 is CASYPGRFNSPLHF. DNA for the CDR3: TGTGCCAGCTACCCTGGGCGGTTTAATTCACCCCTCCACTTT.